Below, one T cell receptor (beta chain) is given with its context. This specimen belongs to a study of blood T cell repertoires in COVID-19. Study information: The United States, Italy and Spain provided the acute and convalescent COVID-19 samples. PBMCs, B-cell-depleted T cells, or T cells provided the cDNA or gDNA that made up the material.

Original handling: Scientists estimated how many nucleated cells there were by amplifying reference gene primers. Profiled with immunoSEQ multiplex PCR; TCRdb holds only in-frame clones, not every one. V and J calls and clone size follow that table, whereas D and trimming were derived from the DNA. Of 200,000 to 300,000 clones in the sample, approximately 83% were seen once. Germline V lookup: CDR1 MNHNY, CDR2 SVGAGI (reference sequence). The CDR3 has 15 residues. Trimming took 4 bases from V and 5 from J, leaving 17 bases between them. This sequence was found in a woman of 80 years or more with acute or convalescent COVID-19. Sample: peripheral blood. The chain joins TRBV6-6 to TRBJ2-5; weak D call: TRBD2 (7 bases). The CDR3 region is CASSSARGAKETQYF. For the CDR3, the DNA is TGTGCCAGCAGTTCTGCCCGGGGGGCGAAGGAGACCCAGTACTTC.